The 32 T cell receptor beta chains below come from one sample, sequenced in a study of cytomegalovirus exposure and HLA in healthy donors. Researchers ran the PCR with 60 Vbeta and 13 Jbeta primers. Measured with immunoSEQ multiplex PCR; TCRdb has only the in-frame clones, and not every one. The repertoire holds about 80,000 clones, with around 60% as singletons. The sample comprised PBMCs. These receptors were obtained from a male donor in good health and CMV-seropositive.

In its sample, this clone ranks as medium-sized (0.01 to 0.1%). The chain carries TRBV28 and TRBJ2-1, with 9 bases lining up with TRBD1. CDR3 size: 16 residues. Germline CDR1 MDHEN, CDR2 SYDVKM. The V and J ends lost 5 bases and 2 bases, in that order; junction bases with no gene match: 7. The CDR3 DNA reads TGTGCCAGCAGTGTATCCGGGACAGGGCCCTACAATGAGCAGTTCTTC. As protein: CASSVSGTGPYNEQFF.

This chain uses TRBV25-1 with TRBJ1-5, with TRBD1 matching over 8 bases. Germline V gene data show CDR1 as MGHDK and CDR2 as SYGVNS. J gave up 4 bases and V 6 bases, and 11 bases lay outside the gene matches. This CDR3 is built from 16 residues. CDR3 coding DNA: TGTGCCAGCAGCGATTGGAGGACAGGGAAGAATCAGCCCCAGCATTTT. This translates into CASSDWRTGKNQPQHF.

The chain has TRBV30 and TRBJ1-2; no definite D call. The germline V and J ends were trimmed by 2 bases and 4 bases, with 8 bases remaining between them. This CDR3 comprises 12 residues. Germline CDR1 and CDR2: GTSNPN and SVGIG (reference sequence). The CDR3 nucleotides are TGTGCCTGGAGTCGAACAACCTATGGCTACACCTTC. Protein product: CAWSRTTYGYTF. Looking up the rest from reference TRBV30 and TRBJ1-2 gives the full variable domain: SQTIHQWPATLVQPVGSPLSLECTVEGTSNPNLYWYRQAAGRGLQLLFYSVGIGQISSEVPQNLSASRPQDRQFILSSKKLLLSDSGFYLCAWSRTTYGYTFGSGTRLTVV.

This clone was seen a few times. This chain joins TRBV12-5 and TRBJ1-1, with no clear D. The CDR3 has 16 residues. Germline V gives CDR1 LGHNT, CDR2 FRNRAP. Deletions cut 5 bases from V and 5 bases from J, with 21 bases between. CDR3 sequence (DNA): TGTGCTAGTGGTACTGGACTGTTCCCCTCGTCGACTGAAGCTTTCTTT. Its protein product is CASGTGLFPSSTEAFF.

The chain couples TRBV15 to TRBJ1-1, with D unclear. The CDR3 is 17 amino acids. CDR1 is LNHNV, CDR2 YYDKDF, per germline (reference sequence). V gave up 3 bases and J gave up 1 base, with 18 bases separating them. CDR3 protein: CATSSPLRGRQNTEAFF. DNA for the CDR3: TGTGCCACCAGCAGTCCCTTGCGGGGTCGCCAGAACACTGAAGCTTTCTTT.

The gene calls are TRBV5-1 and TRBJ1-3, with TRBD1 matching 9 bases. The CDR3 is 18 residues long. The J segment lost 0 bases and the V segment lost 0 bases, leaving 7 bases of the junction unmatched. Germline V gene sequence: CDR1 SGHRS, CDR2 YFSETQ. This CDR3 is CASSLDGQGTTSGNTIYF. DNA for the CDR3: TGCGCCAGCAGCTTGGACGGACAGGGGACGACCTCTGGAAACACCATATATTTT.

The chain combines TRBV2 with TRBJ2-2, with TRBD2 matching over 10 bases. V shed 4 bases, J shed 3 bases, and the junction held 11 bases outside the gene matches. Germline lookup yields CDR1 SNHLY and CDR2 FYNNEI. The CDR3 sequence is 18 residues long. The CDR3: CASSVVPAGGRDTGELFF. The DNA of the CDR3 is TGTGCCAGCAGTGTAGTCCCAGCGGGGGGGCGCGACACCGGGGAGCTGTTTTTT.

The rearrangement links TRBV7-9 to TRBJ2-5; 8 bases fit TRBD2. J lost 1 base, V lost 2 bases, and 3 bases had no gene match. The V gene's germline CDR1 is SEHNR and CDR2 FQNEAQ (reference sequence). The CDR3 spans 15 residues. The CDR3 DNA reads TGTGCCAGCAGCTTAAGCGGGAGAACCCAAGAGACCCAGTACTTC. Its translation: CASSLSGRTQETQYF.

The CDR3 coding sequence is TGTGCCAGCGGACTCGGGCAGCCCCAGCATTTT. Translated, it gives CASGLGQPQHF. The rearrangement uses TRBV27 and TRBJ1-5; D is undetermined. CDR3 length: 11 residues. Germline lookup yields CDR1 MNHEY and CDR2 SMNVEV (reference sequence). Trimming removed 8 bases at V and 7 bases at J, with 9 bases between.

Only a few counts were recorded for this clone. The V and J genes are TRBV2 and TRBJ2-1; perhaps TRBD2 as D (6 bases). The CDR3 contains 14 residues. Germline values: CDR1 SNHLY, CDR2 FYNNEI. V shed 6 bases and J shed 10 bases, with 19 bases lying between them. CDR3 sequence (DNA): TGTGCCAGCAGAGATACTTCGGGGGAGGTGGAGCAGTTCTTC. Translation gives CASRDTSGEVEQFF.

The chain has TRBV7-8 and TRBJ2-1; TRBD2 might be the D (6 bases). The length of the CDR3 is 14 residues. Germline V gene sequence: CDR1 SGHVS, CDR2 FQNEAQ. The V and J ends lost 3 bases and 6 bases respectively, with 12 bases between them. Here the CDR3 DNA reads TGTGCCAGCAGCTTTATCGGGGGACCCAATGAGCAGTTCTTC. Amino acids: CASSFIGGPNEQFF.

The gene calls are TRBV7-3 and TRBJ2-7; 7 nucleotides match TRBD1. J gave up 5 bases and V 3 bases, and 10 bases lay outside the gene matches. CDR3 size: 15 residues. Germline V gene data show CDR1 as SGHTA and CDR2 as FQGTGA. The CDR3 DNA follows: TGTGCCAGCAGCTTCTTGCCGGGACAGCCCGACGAGCAGTACTTC. Translated: CASSFLPGQPDEQYF. Combining the CDR3 with reference TRBV7-3 and TRBJ2-7 gives the whole variable domain GAGVSQTPSNKVTEKGKYVELRCDPISGHTALYWYRQSLGQGPEFLIYFQGTGAADDSGLPNDRFFAVRPEGSVSTLKIQRTERGDSAVYLCASSFLPGQPDEQYFGPGTRLTVT.

The chain carries TRBV12-5 and TRBJ2-2; D possibly corresponds to TRBD2 (6 bases). Per the germline V gene, CDR1 is LGHNT and CDR2 is FRNRAP. This CDR3 contains 17 residues. Trimming shortened V by 0 bases and J by 0 bases, and 11 bases separated the two germline ends. CDR3 nucleotides: TGTGCTAGTGGTTTGGTGGGGGAGGACCCGAACACCGGGGAGCTGTTTTTT. Its translation is CASGLVGEDPNTGELFF.

This chain connects TRBV6-5 to TRBJ2-2; weak D call: TRBD2 (5 bases). This CDR3 is built from 15 residues. V shed 0 bases and J shed 6 bases, with 11 bases lying between them. Germline loops: CDR1 MNHEY, CDR2 SVGAGI. The CDR3 DNA sequence: TGTGCCAGCAGTTACTCGATGCTACTAGCCGGGGAGCTGTTTTTT. Its translation is CASSYSMLLAGELFF.

V and J are TRBV4-3 and TRBJ2-5; 7 positions agree with TRBD1. With 3 bases clipped from V and 1 base from J, the junction kept 5 bases outside the gene matches. The germline V gene encodes CDR1 LGHNA and CDR2 YSLEER. The CDR3 is 15 residues long. The CDR3 protein is CASSHSGQAQETQYF. The CDR3 DNA reads TGCGCCAGCAGCCATTCAGGACAGGCCCAAGAGACCCAGTACTTC.

In this sample, this clone turned up a few times. This chain uses TRBV6-5 with TRBJ2-7; D possibly corresponds to TRBD1 (5 bases). V lost 2 bases and J lost 5, with 10 bases in between. Germline lookup yields CDR1 MNHEY and CDR2 SVGAGI. CDR3 length: 13 residues. CDR3 loop: CASSYRGSHEQYF. The CDR3 DNA is TGTGCCAGCAGTTACAGGGGTTCCCACGAGCAGTACTTC.

This clone was found once. This chain uses TRBV27 with TRBJ2-3; D perhaps matches TRBD2 (7 bases). This CDR3 comprises 17 residues. V gave up 0 bases and J gave up 2 bases, with 15 bases separating them. Germline assignment: CDR1 MNHEY and CDR2 SMNVEV (reference sequence). CDR3 amino acids: CASSLSWTRGDTDTQYF. The CDR3 DNA reads as TGTGCCAGCAGTTTATCGTGGACTAGGGGGGACACAGATACGCAGTATTTT.

The gene calls are TRBV7-2 and TRBJ2-7; the match to TRBD2 covers 7 bases. Germline values: CDR1 SGHTA, CDR2 FQGNSA. V gave up 6 bases and J gave up 0 bases; unmatched junction bases: 5. The length of the CDR3 is 14 residues. The CDR3 sequence is CASSRGVGSYEQYF. CDR3 DNA sequence: TGTGCCAGCAGTCGGGGGGTGGGCTCCTACGAGCAGTACTTC.

J is TRBJ2-7 and V is TRBV6-1; D might be TRBD2 (6 bases). This CDR3 spans 18 amino acids. Germline CDR1 is MNHNS and CDR2 is SASEGT. V lost 2 bases and J 0 bases, leaving 20 bases between the germline ends. The CDR3 protein is CASSEMPGGVQGSYEQYF. Written as DNA, the CDR3 is TGTGCCAGCAGTGAAATGCCCGGCGGGGTTCAGGGCTCCTACGAGCAGTACTTC.

The rearrangement links TRBV28 to TRBJ2-7, with D maybe TRBD2 (5 bases). CDR1 is MDHEN, CDR2 SYDVKM, per germline. V lost 5 bases and J 0 bases, leaving 14 bases between the germline ends. This CDR3 has 15 amino acids. CDR3 bases: TGTGCCAGCAGTACCAACTTCCGGGACTCCTACGAGCAGTACTTC. The encoded protein is CASSTNFRDSYEQYF.

This clone was observed a handful of times. The CDR3 loop reads CAWSLAGGGSLNQPQHF. The DNA for the CDR3 is TGTGCCTGGAGCCTTGCTGGGGGCGGTTCACTCAATCAGCCCCAGCATTTT. The chain recombines TRBV30 with TRBJ1-5, with a weak D call TRBD1 (6 bases). Trimming stripped 3 bases from V and 3 bases from J, with 21 bases between. CDR1 is GTSNPN, CDR2 SVGIG, per germline (reference sequence). This CDR3 is built from 17 residues.

The chain carries TRBV30 and TRBJ2-2; TRBD1 aligns across 9 bases. This CDR3 region has 18 residues. The J segment lost 0 bases and the V segment lost 4 bases, leaving 12 bases of the junction unmatched. Germline V gene lookup returns CDR1 GTSNPN and CDR2 SVGIG (reference sequence). The CDR3 protein is CAWNGGQGKTSNTGELFF. The DNA for the CDR3 is TGTGCCTGGAACGGGGGACAGGGTAAGACGTCGAACACCGGGGAGCTGTTTTTT.

V usage is TRBV7-3 and J usage is TRBJ2-2, with 12 bases aligning to TRBD2. V shed 5 bases and J 7 bases; nucleotides not matched to a gene: 2. CDR3 length equals 14 residues. Germline values: CDR1 SGHTA, CDR2 FQGTGA. The DNA of the CDR3 is TGTGCCAGCAGCAGACTAGCGGGAGTCGGGGAGCTGTTTTTT. Its protein product is CASSRLAGVGELFF.

Here the CDR3 reads CASSFGTGITEQYF. The CDR3 region has the DNA TGTGCCAGCAGCTTCGGGACAGGGATAACCGAGCAGTACTTC. V and J are TRBV5-4 and TRBJ2-7; TRBD1 agrees at 9 bases. The V gene end was trimmed by 2 bases and the J gene end by 6 bases; junction bases not matched to a gene: 6. Germline lookup yields CDR1 SGHNT and CDR2 YYREEE (reference sequence). The CDR3 is 14 residues long.

Only a few counts were recorded for this clone. This rearrangement joins TRBV4-3 to TRBJ1-4, with TRBD1 as a possible D gene (6 bases). Trimming removed 0 bases at V and 8 bases at J, with 16 bases between. CDR1 and CDR2 from the germline V gene are LGHNA and YSLEER. The CDR3 is 16 amino acids. The CDR3 DNA reads TGCGCCAGCAGCCAAGATAAGGCGGGGGCAGGGGAAAAACTGTTTTTT. Translating it yields CASSQDKAGAGEKLFF.

The rearrangement links TRBV6-5 to TRBJ1-2; D is perhaps TRBD1 (5 bases). Germline V gene sequence: CDR1 MNHEY, CDR2 SVGAGI. CDR3 size: 14 residues. The V gene lost 5 bases and the J gene lost 5 bases, with 15 bases spanning the gap. The chain's CDR3 is CASSPGRATYGYTF. The DNA of the CDR3 is TGTGCCAGCAGTCCGGGCAGGGCCACTTATGGCTACACCTTC.

The genes are TRBV19 and TRBJ1-5, with D possibly being TRBD1 (5 bases). The germline CDR1 and CDR2 sequences are LNHDA and SQIVND (reference sequence). The CDR3 totals 15 residues. The ends were cut back, 7 bases at V and 8 bases at J, with 21 bases in the middle. The CDR3 sequence is CASKSVGPSREPQHF. Here the CDR3 DNA reads TGTGCCAGTAAGAGTGTGGGGCCCAGTCGGGAGCCCCAGCATTTT.

This chain connects TRBV7-9 to TRBJ1-2; D unresolved. The V gene's germline CDR1 is SEHNR and CDR2 FQNEAQ (reference sequence). Trimming took 5 bases from V and 8 from J, leaving 12 bases between them. The CDR3 totals 12 residues. The CDR3 DNA is TGTGCCAGCAGCCGAGAGCCAGGCGGCTACACCTTC. This codes for CASSREPGGYTF.

This clone was detected only a few times. J is TRBJ1-5 and V is TRBV6-5, with D maybe TRBD1 (6 bases). CDR3 length equals 12 residues. The germline V gene encodes CDR1 MNHEY and CDR2 SVGAGI. The germline V and J ends were trimmed by 6 bases and 7 bases, with 10 bases remaining between them. The CDR3 DNA is TGTGCCAGCAGCCGCAGGGGCCAGCCCCAGCATTTT. Translation: CASSRRGQPQHF.

This clone was seen just once. The chain links TRBV10-3 to TRBJ2-7, with 9 bases that match TRBD2. Trimming took 6 bases from V and 6 from J; bases not matched to a gene: 9. Germline assignment: CDR1 ENHRY and CDR2 SYGVKD. CDR3 length equals 14 residues. In nucleotides, the CDR3 is TGTGCCATCAGGCTGGGACTAGCAAGCGCCGAGCAGTACTTC. Translated, it gives CAIRLGLASAEQYF.

In its sample, this clone was seen a few times. V usage is TRBV6-6 and J usage is TRBJ2-2; possibly TRBD2 for D (6 bases). The CDR3 sequence is 16 residues long. Germline V gene data show CDR1 as MNHNY and CDR2 as SVGAGI (reference sequence). V lost 7 bases, J lost 0 bases, and 15 bases lay in between. The CDR3 bases are TGTGCCAGCACCGCCGCTAGCGTTCCGAACACCGGGGAGCTGTTTTTT. Encoded protein: CASTAASVPNTGELFF.

This rearrangement joins TRBV15 to TRBJ2-7, with D possibly TRBD2 on 6 matching bases. Trimming stripped 3 bases from V and 9 bases from J, with 18 bases between. This CDR3 comprises 14 residues. Looked up from germline, CDR1 is LNHNV and CDR2 is YYDKDF (reference sequence). CDR3 amino acids: CATSRGSFGGVQYF. CDR3 sequence (DNA): TGTGCCACCAGCAGGGGTTCCTTTGGAGGGGTGCAGTACTTC.